Given below is one T cell receptor (beta chain) in context. There are many counts of this clonotype. What antigen it recognizes has not been identified. No quality values exist for individual bases; no much larger clone is one base distant. The source of the sample is a study of neurological immune-mediated disorders (dated by TCRdb to the late 2010s). About the full investigation: Among the approximately 35 multiple sclerosis patients, relapsing-remitting MS accounted for some 30 and secondary progressive MS accounted for 3. Peripheral blood TCR-beta repertoires from HTLV-I-associated myelopathy (HAM/TSP) patients, multiple sclerosis patients and healthy controls were compared by UMI-based sequencing. Alongside PBMC samples, the set of some 98 TCR-beta libraries contained longitudinal samples, technical triplicates, and paired CD4+ and CD8+ T-cell subsets that had been sorted. Longitudinal HAM/TSP and healthy donors were sampled at 3 time-points each (about 3-45 month intervals). The cohort comprised about 71 subjects: roughly 14 HAM/TSP patients, approximately 34 multiple sclerosis patients and approximately 20 healthy controls.

To synthesize cDNA, template-switch 5'RACE was performed with a primer carrying a 10-nucleotide random unique molecular identifier so that each TCR transcript was tagged. Every sequencing run covered 15-18 subjects and yielded more than 160 million TCR-beta sequences. The RNeasy kit was used for extraction of total RNA. Using the KAPA Real-time Library Amplification kit, TCR-beta VDJ regions were amplified with primers for the TCR constant region and the 5'RACE anchor. A first PCR added sample indexes and Illumina adaptors, and a second PCR then raised library yield. The roughly 650 bp TCR product was size-selected on a 2% E-gel SizeSelection system after Ampure bead purification. Before pooling, library quality was assessed on a Bioanalyzer, concentration was determined with Qubit, and library quantification was performed with the Kapa Library Quantification kit. An Illumina HiSeq 2500 was used to sequence the libraries paired-end at 2 x 150 bp. To increase sequence diversity, about 25-31% phiX was spiked into each library pool. Per the original workflow: The quality-filtered reads were processed with the UMI-based MiGEC pipeline, whose error correction step removed more than 80% of the raw TCR sequences. VDJ genes were aligned to IMGT germline references, and each clonotype was defined by a unique CDR3 amino acid sequence together with V-J genes. Clonal expansion, Shannon diversity and CDR3 relatedness (CalcPairwiseDistances, ClusterSamples) were evaluated with VDJtools, and phylogenetic trees were built with CLCbio workbench. A clone was classed as expanded if it had 8 or more unique UMIs, a cutoff based on coefficient-of-variation modelling across technical triplicates. Using fastp trimming at Q25 and MiXCR clonotype assembly, TCRdb reanalyzed the public sequencing data and kept in-frame beta chains. All rows with the same CDR3 protein become a single entry with the most common DNA and genes. Here the V and J calls rest on TCRdb's processing, not on the authors' analysis. This sample comprises some 37,000 distinct CDR3 sequences, about 3.3% of them detected only once. 7.5% to 8.5% of the sample lies in the top ten.

Trimmed from V: 6 bases; trimmed from J: 6 bases; junction bases lacking a gene match: 11. CDR1 and CDR2, looked up from the germline V gene, are MRHNA and SNTAGT. From the cysteine up to the phenylalanine, the CDR3 has a length of 14 residues. The read is trimmed to its CDR3 DNA, 42 bases read in frame from base 1. This sample's time point label indicates: longitudinal time-point 1 (baseline). For the unsorted PBMC libraries, 2 million PBMCs were stored in RNAlater at -80 degrees C until RNA extraction and were used to generate the libraries. The multiple sclerosis patients were enrolled in a US clinical protocol that evaluated disease progression with magnetic resonance imaging. Peripheral blood was subjected to Ficoll-Hypaque density gradient centrifugation to isolate PBMCs, which were then cryopreserved in liquid nitrogen. Overall results and qualifications from the work: In phylogenetic analysis, the repertoires of 18 of 34 MS patients grouped into a cluster of related CDR3 sequences, which suggests a possible signature at the repertoire level. TCR clonal expansion was highest in HAM/TSP patients and lowest in MS patients, with MS patients falling below even healthy controls. Expanded clones from different subjects shared no identical CDR3 amino acid sequences, which suggests that TCR-beta repertoires were private in all groups. The MS cluster was not associated with any clinical or MRI features, and the authors stated that larger cohorts are needed.

This chain is built from TRBV6-4 and TRBJ2-7; a stretch of 7 junction bases matches TRBD1. The sequence derives from a woman aged 60-70 years with multiple sclerosis. Source material: PBMCs. The nucleotides are TGTGCCAGCAGGGCTGACAGGGTAGATACCGAGCAGTACTTC. Its translation is CASRADRVDTEQYF.